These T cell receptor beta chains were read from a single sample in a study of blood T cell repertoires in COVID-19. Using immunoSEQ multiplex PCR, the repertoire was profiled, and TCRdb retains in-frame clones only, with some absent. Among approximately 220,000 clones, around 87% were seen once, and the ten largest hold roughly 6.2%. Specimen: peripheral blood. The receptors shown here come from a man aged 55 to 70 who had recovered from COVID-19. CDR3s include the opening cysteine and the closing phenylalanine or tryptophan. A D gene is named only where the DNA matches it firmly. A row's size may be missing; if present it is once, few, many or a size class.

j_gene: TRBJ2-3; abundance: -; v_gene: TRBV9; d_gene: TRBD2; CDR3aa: CASSVPGLPPWDTQYF; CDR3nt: TGTGCCAGCAGCGTCCCGGGACTACCCCCTTGGGATACGCAGTATTTT
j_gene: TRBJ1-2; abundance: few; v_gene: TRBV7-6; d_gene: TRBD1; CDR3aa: CASSPGQGDGYTF; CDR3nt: TGTGCCAGCAGCCCCGGACAGGGGGACGGCTACACCTTC
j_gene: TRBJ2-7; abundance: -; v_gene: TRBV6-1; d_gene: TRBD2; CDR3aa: CASSELLAGGPSDEQYF; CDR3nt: TGTGCCAGCAGTGAACTACTAGCGGGAGGGCCGAGCGACGAGCAGTACTTC
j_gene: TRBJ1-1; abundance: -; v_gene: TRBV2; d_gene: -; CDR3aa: CASRYGSGVEAFF; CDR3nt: TGTGCCAGCAGGTATGGTTCAGGGGTTGAAGCTTTCTTT
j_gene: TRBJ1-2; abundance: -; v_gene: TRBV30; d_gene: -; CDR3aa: CAWSTNGGYTF; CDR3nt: TGTGCCTGGAGTACTAATGGGGGCTACACCTTC
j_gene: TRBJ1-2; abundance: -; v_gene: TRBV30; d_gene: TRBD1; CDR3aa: CAWSAVQGALYGYTF; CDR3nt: TGTGCCTGGAGTGCCGTACAGGGGGCATTGTATGGCTACACCTTC
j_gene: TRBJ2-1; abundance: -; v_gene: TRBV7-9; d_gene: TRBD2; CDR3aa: CASSVRTSGPSYNEQFF; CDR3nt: TGTGCCAGCAGCGTCCGGACTAGCGGGCCTTCCTACAATGAGCAGTTCTTC
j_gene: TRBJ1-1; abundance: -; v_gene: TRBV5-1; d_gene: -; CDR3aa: CASSLESGLGAFF; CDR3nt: TGCGCCAGCAGCTTGGAGTCAGGGTTGGGGGCTTTCTTT
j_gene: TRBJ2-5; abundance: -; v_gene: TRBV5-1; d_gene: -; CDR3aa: CASSLDLQETQYF; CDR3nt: TGCGCCAGCAGCTTGGATCTTCAAGAGACCCAGTACTTC
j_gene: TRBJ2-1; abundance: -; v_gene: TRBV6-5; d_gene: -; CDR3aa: CASSPPSERRDEQFF; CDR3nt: TGTGCCAGCAGCCCCCCATCGGAGAGGCGCGATGAGCAGTTCTTC
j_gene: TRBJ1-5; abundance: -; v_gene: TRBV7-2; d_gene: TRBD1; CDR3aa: CASSLMRTGGNQPQHF; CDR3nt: TGTGCCAGCAGCTTAATGAGGACAGGAGGCAATCAGCCCCAGCATTTT
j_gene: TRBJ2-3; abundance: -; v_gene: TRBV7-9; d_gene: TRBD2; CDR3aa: CASSTPVGGTDTQYF; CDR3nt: TGTGCCAGCAGCACCCCGGTGGGAGGGACAGATACGCAGTATTTT
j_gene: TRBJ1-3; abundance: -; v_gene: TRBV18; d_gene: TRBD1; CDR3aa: CASSNIQGASGNTIYF; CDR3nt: TGTGCCAGCTCAAACATACAGGGGGCGAGTGGAAACACCATATATTTT
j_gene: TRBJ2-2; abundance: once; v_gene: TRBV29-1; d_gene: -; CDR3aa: CSVDPVSTGELFF; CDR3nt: TGCAGCGTTGACCCGGTGTCGACCGGGGAGCTGTTTTTT
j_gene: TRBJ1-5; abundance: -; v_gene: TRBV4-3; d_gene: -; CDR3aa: CASSQDLGVSQPQHF; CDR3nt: TGCGCCAGCAGCCAAGATCTCGGTGTTAGTCAGCCCCAGCATTTT
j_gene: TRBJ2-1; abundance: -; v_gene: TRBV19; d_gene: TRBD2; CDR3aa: CASMSGSSYNEQFF; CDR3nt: TGTGCCAGTATGAGCGGGAGCTCCTACAATGAGCAGTTCTTC
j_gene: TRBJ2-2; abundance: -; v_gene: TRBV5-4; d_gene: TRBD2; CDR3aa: CASSLGGASGGARTGELFF; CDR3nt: TGTGCCAGCAGCTTGGGAGGCGCTAGCGGGGGGGCTAGAACCGGGGAGCTGTTTTTT
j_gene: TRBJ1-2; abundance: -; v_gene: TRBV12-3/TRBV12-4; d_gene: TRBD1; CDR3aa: CASRNDRVGGYTF; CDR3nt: TGTGCCAGCAGAAACGACAGGGTGGGGGGCTACACCTTC
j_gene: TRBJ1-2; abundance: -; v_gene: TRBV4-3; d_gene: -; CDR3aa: CASSQVASGLYGYTF; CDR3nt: TGCGCCAGCAGCCAAGTGGCCTCTGGCCTGTATGGCTACACCTTC
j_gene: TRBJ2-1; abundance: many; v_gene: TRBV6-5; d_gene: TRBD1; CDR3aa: CANLLDRPLYNEQFF; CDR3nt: TGTGCCAACCTGCTGGACAGGCCCCTTTACAATGAGCAGTTCTTC
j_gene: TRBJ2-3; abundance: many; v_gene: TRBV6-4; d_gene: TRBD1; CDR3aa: CASGTGGTDTQYF; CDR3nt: TGTGCCAGCGGGACAGGGGGCACAGATACGCAGTATTTT
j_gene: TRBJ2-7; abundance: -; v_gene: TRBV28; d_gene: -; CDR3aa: CASSQPHTSGDLSEQYF; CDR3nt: TGTGCCAGCAGCCAGCCTCACACCTCAGGCGACCTCTCCGAGCAGTACTTC
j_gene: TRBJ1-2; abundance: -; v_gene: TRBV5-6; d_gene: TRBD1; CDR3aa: CASSLKGQANYGYTF; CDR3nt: TGTGCCAGCAGCTTGAAGGGACAGGCTAACTATGGCTACACCTTC
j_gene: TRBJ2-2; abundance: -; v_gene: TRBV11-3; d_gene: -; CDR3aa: CASSASVGTVNTGELFF; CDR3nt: TGTGCCAGCAGCGCTAGCGTGGGGACAGTGAACACCGGGGAGCTGTTTTTT
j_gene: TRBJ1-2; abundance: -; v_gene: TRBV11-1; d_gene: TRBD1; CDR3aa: CASSFGRTGANYGYTF; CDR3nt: TGTGCCAGCAGCTTCGGCCGGACAGGAGCTAACTATGGCTACACCTTC
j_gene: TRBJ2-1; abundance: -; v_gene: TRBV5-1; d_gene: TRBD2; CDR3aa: CASSLMGLAGGDEQFF; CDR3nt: TGCGCCAGCAGCTTGATGGGACTAGCGGGAGGTGATGAGCAGTTCTTC
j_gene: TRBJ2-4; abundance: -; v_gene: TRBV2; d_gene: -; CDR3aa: CASSLDSIAKNIQYF; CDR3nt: TGTGCCAGCAGTTTGGACAGTATAGCCAAAAACATTCAGTACTTC
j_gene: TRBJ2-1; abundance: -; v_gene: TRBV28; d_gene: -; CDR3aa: CASSLGGGPYNEQFF; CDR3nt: TGTGCCAGCAGTTTAGGGGGAGGCCCCTACAATGAGCAGTTCTTC
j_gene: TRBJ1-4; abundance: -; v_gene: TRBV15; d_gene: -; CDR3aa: CATSRGRLISNEKLFF; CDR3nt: TGTGCCACCAGCAGAGGACGACTAATCAGTAATGAAAAACTGTTTTTT
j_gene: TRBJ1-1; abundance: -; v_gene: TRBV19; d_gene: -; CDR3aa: CASSFDSRVNTEAFF; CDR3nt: TGTGCCAGTAGTTTTGACAGTCGAGTCAACACTGAAGCTTTCTTT
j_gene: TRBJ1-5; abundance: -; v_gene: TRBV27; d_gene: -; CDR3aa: CASSYHGANQPQHF; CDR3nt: TGTGCCAGCAGTTATCATGGGGCCAATCAGCCCCAGCATTTT
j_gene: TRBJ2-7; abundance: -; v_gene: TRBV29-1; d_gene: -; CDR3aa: CSPPGGNLYEQYF; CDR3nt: TGCAGCCCCCCTGGGGGGAACCTCTACGAGCAGTACTTC
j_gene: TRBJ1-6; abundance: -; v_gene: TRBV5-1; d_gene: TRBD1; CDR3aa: CASSSVTGAGNSPLHF; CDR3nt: TGCGCCAGCAGCTCAGTGACAGGGGCGGGAAATTCACCCCTCCACTTT
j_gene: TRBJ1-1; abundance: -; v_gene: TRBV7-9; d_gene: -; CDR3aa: CASSLRGTITEAFF; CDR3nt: TGTGCCAGCAGCTTACGAGGGACAATAACTGAAGCTTTCTTT
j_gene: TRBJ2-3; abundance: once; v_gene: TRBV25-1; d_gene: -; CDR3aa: CASSDWAGSTDTQYF; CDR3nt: TGTGCCAGCAGTGATTGGGCAGGCAGCACAGATACGCAGTATTTT
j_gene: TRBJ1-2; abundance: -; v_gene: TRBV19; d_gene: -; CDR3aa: CASSIKSTQGVPGYTF; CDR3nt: TGTGCCAGTAGTATAAAGTCTACCCAGGGCGTTCCTGGCTACACCTTC
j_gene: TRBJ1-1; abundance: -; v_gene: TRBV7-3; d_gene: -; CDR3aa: CASILTGGLRTEAFF; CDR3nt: TGTGCCAGCATACTAACTGGGGGGTTGAGGACTGAAGCTTTCTTT
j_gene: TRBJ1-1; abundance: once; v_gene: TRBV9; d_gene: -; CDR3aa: CASSVAGQSYTEAFF; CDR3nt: TGTGCCAGCAGCGTAGCTGGCCAGTCGTACACTGAAGCTTTCTTT
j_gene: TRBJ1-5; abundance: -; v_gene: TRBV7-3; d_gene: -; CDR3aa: CASSHQAGGQPQHF; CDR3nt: TGTGCCAGCAGCCACCAGGCGGGCGGTCAGCCCCAGCATTTT
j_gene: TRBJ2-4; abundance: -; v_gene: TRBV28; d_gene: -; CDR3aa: CASRPLGQPGNIQYF; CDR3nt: TGTGCCAGCAGGCCACTTGGACAGCCAGGAAACATTCAGTACTTC
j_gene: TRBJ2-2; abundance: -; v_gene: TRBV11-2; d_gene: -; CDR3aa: CASSLYRAGTGELFF; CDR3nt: TGTGCCAGCAGCTTATACAGGGCGGGCACCGGGGAGCTGTTTTTT
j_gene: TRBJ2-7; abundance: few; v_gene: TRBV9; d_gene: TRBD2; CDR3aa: CASSPRSSGSYEQYF; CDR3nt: TGTGCCAGCAGCCCCCGGAGTAGCGGGAGCTACGAGCAGTACTTC
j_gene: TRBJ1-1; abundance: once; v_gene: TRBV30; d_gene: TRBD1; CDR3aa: CAWSRPRDSTNTEAFF; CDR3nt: TGTGCCTGGAGTAGGCCCCGGGACAGTACTAACACTGAAGCTTTCTTT
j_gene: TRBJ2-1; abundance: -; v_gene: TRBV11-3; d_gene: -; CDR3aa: CASSHSRDNEQFF; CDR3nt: TGTGCCAGCAGCCATTCCAGGGATAATGAGCAGTTCTTC
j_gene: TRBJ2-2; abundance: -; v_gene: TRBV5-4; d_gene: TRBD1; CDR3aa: CASSRGQGAGELFF; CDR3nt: TGTGCCAGCAGCCGGGGACAGGGGGCAGGGGAGCTGTTTTTT
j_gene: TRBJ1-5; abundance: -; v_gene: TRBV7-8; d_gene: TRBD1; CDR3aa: CASSSGQDSNQPQHF; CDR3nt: TGTGCCAGCAGCTCCGGACAGGATAGCAATCAGCCCCAGCATTTT
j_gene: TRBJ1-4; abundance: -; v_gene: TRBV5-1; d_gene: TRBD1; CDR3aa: CASSLARGAREKLFF; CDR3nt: TGCGCCAGCAGCTTGGCCAGGGGGGCTCGTGAAAAACTGTTTTTT
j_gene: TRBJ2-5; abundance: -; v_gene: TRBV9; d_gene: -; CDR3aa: CASSVATRTGTQYF; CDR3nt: TGTGCCAGCAGCGTAGCGACTAGAACTGGTACCCAGTACTTC
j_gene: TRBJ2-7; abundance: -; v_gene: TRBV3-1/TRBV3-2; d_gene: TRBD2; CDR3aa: CASSGREVAVTYEQYF; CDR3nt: TGTGCCAGCAGCGGGCGGGAGGTAGCGGTAACCTACGAGCAGTACTTC
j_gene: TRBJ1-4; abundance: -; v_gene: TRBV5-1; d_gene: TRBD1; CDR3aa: CASSLGGTGPHEKLFF; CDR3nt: TGCGCCAGCAGCTTGGGGGGGACAGGACCTCATGAAAAACTGTTTTTT
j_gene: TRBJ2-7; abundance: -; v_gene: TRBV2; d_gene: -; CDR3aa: CASSRSSYEQYF; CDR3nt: TGTGCCAGCTCGAGGAGCTCCTACGAGCAGTACTTC
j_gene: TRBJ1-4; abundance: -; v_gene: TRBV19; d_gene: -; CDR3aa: CASSNGQIHEKLFF; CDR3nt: TGTGCCAGTAGTAACGGACAGATACATGAAAAACTGTTTTTT
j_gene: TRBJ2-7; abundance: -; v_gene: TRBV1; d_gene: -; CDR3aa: CTSSQKNQQAYEQYF; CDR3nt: TGCACCAGCAGCCAAAAGAACCAACAGGCCTACGAGCAGTACTTC
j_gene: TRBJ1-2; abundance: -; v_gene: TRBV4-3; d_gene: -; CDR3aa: CASSQGTRGKGGYTF; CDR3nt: TGCGCCAGCAGCCAAGGAACAAGGGGAAAGGGTGGCTACACCTTC
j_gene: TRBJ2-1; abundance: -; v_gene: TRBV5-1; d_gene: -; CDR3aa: CASSLEPPHAYNEQFF; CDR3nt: TGCGCCAGCAGCCTGGAGCCCCCCCACGCCTACAATGAGCAGTTCTTC
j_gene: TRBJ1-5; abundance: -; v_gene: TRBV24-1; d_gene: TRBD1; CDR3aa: CATSDRQGLKPQHF; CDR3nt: TGTGCCACCAGTGACAGACAGGGGTTGAAGCCCCAGCATTTT
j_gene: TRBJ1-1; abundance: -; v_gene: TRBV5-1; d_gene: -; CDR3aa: CASSLGGTQGWGTEAFF; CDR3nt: TGCGCCAGCAGCTTGGGGGGAACACAGGGATGGGGCACTGAAGCTTTCTTT
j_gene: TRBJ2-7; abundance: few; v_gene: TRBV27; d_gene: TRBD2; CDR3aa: CASSLTSGAYEQYF; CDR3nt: TGTGCCAGCAGTTTAACTAGCGGGGCCTACGAGCAGTACTTC